This T cell receptor (beta chain) was captured in a study of glioma-infiltrating T cells after dendritic cell vaccination. Across the whole study: Samples are from glioblastoma patients in Phase I and II dendritic cell vaccine trials. Patients received autologous tumor lysate-pulsed dendritic cell vaccination between 2003 and 2012.

Germline V CDR1 and CDR2: SGHTA, FQGNSA. The CDR3 totals 15 residues. J was trimmed by 4 bases and V by 3 bases; bases with no gene match: 3. Primers: 60 V beta forward and 13 J beta reverse. The data were produced by immunoSEQ multiplex PCR, yet TCRdb's version contains in-frame clones alone and is incomplete. The table records about 92,000 clones, just over 85% of them present only once. This chain uses TRBV7-2 with TRBJ1-2; 12 positions match TRBD1. The TCR was taken from a human donor with glioblastoma. The input for sequencing was blood, taken before dendritic cell vaccination. The chain's CDR3 is CASSLGQGAVYGYTF. The CDR3 coding sequence is TGTGCCAGCAGCTTGGGACAGGGGGCTGTCTATGGCTACACCTTC. The full variable domain, with the rest looked up from reference TRBV7-2 and TRBJ1-2, is GAGVSQSPSNKVTEKGKDVELRCDPISGHTALYWYRQSLGQGLEFLIYFQGNSAPDKSGLPSDRFSAERTGGSVSTLTIQRTQQEDSAVYLCASSLGQGAVYGYTFGSGTRLTVV.